The 20 T cell receptor beta chains given below trace back to one sample, sequenced in a study of T cells of healthy individuals. TCRdb called the 5' RACE reads again in MiXCR, with one record for every CDR3 protein. The sample yields approximately 52,000 distinct CDR3 sequences, approximately 14% seen once. Receptors originate from a human donor in good health.

In this sample, this clonotype turned up a few times. This chain uses TRBV10-3 with TRBJ2-4; 10 bases match TRBD1. J gave up 2 bases and V 5 bases, and 6 bases lay outside the gene matches. This CDR3 is built from 16 residues. Germline values: CDR1 ENHRY, CDR2 SYGVKD. CDR3 bases: TGTGCCATCAGTCCCGGACAGGGGGTTTCCAAAAACATTCAGTACTTC. Translation gives CAISPGQGVSKNIQYF.

The chain combines TRBV20-1 with TRBJ2-7; 10 bases are a match to TRBD1. The CDR3 loop spans 12 amino acids. Germline CDR1 and CDR2: DFQATT and SNEGSKA (reference sequence). With V trimmed by 5 bases and J by 5 bases, 3 bases remained unmatched. In DNA form, the CDR3 reads TGCAGTGCTGCCGGACAGGGGGACGAGCAGTACTTC. Translating gives CSAAGQGDEQYF.

This clonotype appeared a few times. The V call is TRBV9, the J call TRBJ1-1, with D tentatively TRBD1 (6 bases). Germline V gene lookup returns CDR1 SGDLS and CDR2 YYNGEE. The CDR3 has 17 residues. The germline V and J ends were trimmed by 4 bases and 6 bases, with 25 bases remaining between them. The CDR3 is CASSLYDQGLVSAEAFF. As DNA, the CDR3 is TGTGCCAGCAGCTTATACGATCAGGGGTTGGTAAGCGCTGAAGCTTTCTTT.

This clonotype turned up a few times. The chain has TRBV2 and TRBJ2-3; D not certain. Germline CDR1 SNHLY, CDR2 FYNNEI. V was clipped by 1 base and J by 0 bases, with 5 bases between them. This CDR3 contains 14 residues. Here the CDR3 reads CASSEVVSTDTQYF. The CDR3 nucleotides are TGTGCCAGCAGTGAAGTCGTTAGCACAGATACGCAGTATTTT.

This clonotype was detected a few times. The chain's CDR3 is CASRRQGANEKLFF. Here the CDR3 DNA reads TGCGCCAGCAGGCGACAGGGGGCGAATGAAAAACTGTTTTTT. The chain carries TRBV4-1 and TRBJ1-4, with 10 bases lining up with TRBD1. The V gene's germline CDR1 is MGHRA and CDR2 YSYEKL. V lost 6 bases and J lost 5; bases outside the gene matches: 3. This CDR3 region has 14 residues.

This clonotype has a handful of counts. This chain joins TRBV2 and TRBJ1-6; D is uncertain. V was pared by 0 bases and J by 13 bases, with 10 bases between. CDR1 and CDR2 (germline): SNHLY, FYNNEI. The CDR3 spans 13 residues. The CDR3 loop reads CASSEAVGHPLHF. The DNA of the CDR3 is TGTGCCAGCAGTGAAGCGGTCGGTCACCCCCTCCACTTT.

The chain is built from TRBV6-5 and TRBJ1-5; a weak D match, TRBD1 (5 bases). The CDR3 runs to 15 residues. Germline V gives CDR1 MNHEY, CDR2 SVGAGI. V lost 0 bases, J lost 1 base, and 7 bases lay in between. In DNA, the CDR3 is TGTGCCAGCAGTTACTCATGGGGGAGCAATCAGCCCCAGCATTTT. Amino acid sequence: CASSYSWGSNQPQHF.

The V gene is TRBV19, the J gene TRBJ2-3; 10 bases match TRBD2. Per the germline V gene, CDR1 is LNHDA and CDR2 is SQIVND (reference sequence). The V and J ends lost 5 bases and 4 bases, in that order; junction bases with no gene match: 3. The CDR3 has 14 amino acids. CDR3 in amino acids: CASSSSGSPDTQYF. The DNA for the CDR3 is TGTGCCAGTAGTTCTAGCGGGAGTCCAGATACGCAGTATTTT.

This clonotype was observed at least ten times. The chain recombines TRBV5-5 with TRBJ2-7; TRBD2 is a possible D gene (6 bases). CDR1 is SGHKS, CDR2 YYEKEE, per germline (reference sequence). The V gene lost 4 bases and the J gene lost 0 bases, with 11 bases spanning the gap. This CDR3 region has 14 residues. This CDR3 reads CASSPGLSSYEQYF. CDR3 sequence (DNA): TGTGCCAGCAGCCCGGGACTGAGCTCCTACGAGCAGTACTTC.

The V gene is TRBV12-3 or TRBV12-4, the J gene TRBJ2-3, with D possibly called TRBD1 or TRBD2 (5 bases each). With 2 bases removed from V and 2 bases from J, the gap between germline ends came to 17 bases. The CDR3 is 17 residues long. The CDR3 reads CASSLRGPTGNTDTQYF. CDR3 nucleotide sequence: TGTGCCAGCAGTTTAAGGGGACCCACGGGGAACACAGATACGCAGTATTTT.

V and J are TRBV7-9 and TRBJ1-1; D gene uncertain. The CDR3 runs 13 residues. Germline assignment: CDR1 SEHNR and CDR2 FQNEAQ (reference sequence). Deletions cut 5 bases from V and 2 bases from J, with 9 bases between. CDR3 in amino acids: CASSEVGNTEAFF. In DNA, the CDR3 is TGTGCCAGCAGCGAAGTGGGAAACACTGAAGCTTTCTTT.

The chain recombines TRBV12-3 or TRBV12-4 with TRBJ1-2; TRBD1 matches 8 bases. The CDR3 is made up of 14 amino acids. V was clipped by 5 bases and J by 7 bases; unmatched bases: 9. CDR3 bases: TGTGCCAGCAGTCCTAACCCAGGGACAGGTGGCTACACCTTC. It is translated as CASSPNPGTGGYTF.

This clonotype was picked up a small number of times. The chain links TRBV27 to TRBJ2-3; the D is unclear. Trimming cost V 2 bases and J 0 bases, with 15 bases left between them. The CDR3 length is 17 residues. Per germline, CDR1 MNHEY and CDR2 SMNVEV (reference sequence). The CDR3 DNA sequence: TGTGCCAGCAGTTTACTGCCAGGATATTCTAGCACAGATACGCAGTATTTT. Protein sequence: CASSLLPGYSSTDTQYF.

The V gene is TRBV7-9, the J gene TRBJ1-1, with D tentatively TRBD1 (6 bases). Germline loops: CDR1 SEHNR, CDR2 FQNEAQ (reference sequence). The CDR3 has 15 residues. V was trimmed by 5 bases and J by 1 base, leaving 14 bases between them. The CDR3 protein is CASSPAGGGNTEAFF. The CDR3 DNA is TGTGCCAGCAGCCCAGCGGGGGGCGGGAACACTGAAGCTTTCTTT.

V is TRBV5-1 and J is TRBJ1-6; weak D call: TRBD1 (5 bases). V lost 0 bases, J lost 9 bases, and 10 bases lay in between. CDR1 and CDR2 (germline): SGHRS, YFSETQ. The CDR3 contains 14 residues. CDR3 nucleotides: TGCGCCAGCAGCTTGGGAGGGGATGGTTCACCCCTCCACTTT. It specifies CASSLGGDGSPLHF.

The chain employs TRBV12-3 or TRBV12-4 and TRBJ2-1; D unclear. This CDR3 has 13 amino acids. The V end lost 7 bases, the J end lost 0 bases, and 7 bases lay between the germline ends. This CDR3 is CASTSDSYNEQFF. In DNA form, the CDR3 reads TGTGCCAGCACTAGTGACTCCTACAATGAGCAGTTCTTC.

The chain joins TRBV6-2 or TRBV6-3 to TRBJ2-2, with 7 bases that match TRBD1. CDR3 size: 16 residues. The J segment lost 0 bases and the V segment lost 6 bases, leaving 7 bases of the junction unmatched. Germline-derived CDR1 and CDR2 are MNHEY and SVGEGT. The DNA of the CDR3 is TGTGCCAGCAGACGGTCCGGGACAGCGAACACCGGGGAGCTGTTTTTT. Translated, it gives CASRRSGTANTGELFF.

The J gene is TRBJ1-6, the V gene TRBV4-3, with D unclear. CDR1 LGHNA and CDR2 YSLEER come from the germline V gene. The CDR3 covers 14 residues. V lost 0 bases, J lost 11 bases, and 11 bases lay in between. This CDR3 reads CASSQDDRATPLHF. The CDR3 bases are TGCGCCAGCAGCCAAGATGATAGGGCAACACCCCTCCACTTT.

This clonotype occurred many times. The rearrangement joins TRBV6-2 or TRBV6-3 to TRBJ2-1; the match to TRBD2 covers 10 bases. V was pared by 5 bases and J by 6 bases, with 7 bases of the junction left unmatched. Germline loops: CDR1 MNHEY, CDR2 SVGEGT. The length of the CDR3 is 15 residues. CDR3 coding DNA: TGTGCCAGCAGTCAGAGGACTAGCGGAATCAATGAGCAGTTCTTC. Encoded protein: CASSQRTSGINEQFF.

This clonotype was recorded at least ten times. The chain employs TRBV29-1 and TRBJ2-1; D gene ambiguous. There are 16 residues in the CDR3. Trimming shortened V by 0 bases and J by 0 bases, and 12 bases separated the two germline ends. Germline V lookup: CDR1 SQVTM, CDR2 ANQGSEA. The CDR3: CSVEDRALSSYNEQFF. The CDR3 coding sequence is TGCAGCGTTGAAGATCGGGCCCTAAGCTCCTACAATGAGCAGTTCTTC.